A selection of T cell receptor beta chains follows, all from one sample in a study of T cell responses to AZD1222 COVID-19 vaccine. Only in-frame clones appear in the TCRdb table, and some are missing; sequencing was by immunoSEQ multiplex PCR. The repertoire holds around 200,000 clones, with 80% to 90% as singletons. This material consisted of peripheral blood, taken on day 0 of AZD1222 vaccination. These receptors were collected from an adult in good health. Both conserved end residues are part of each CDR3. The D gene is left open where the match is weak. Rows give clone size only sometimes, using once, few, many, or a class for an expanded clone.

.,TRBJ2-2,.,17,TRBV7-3,CASSPKQEISNTGELFF,TGTGCCAGCAGCCCAAAACAGGAGATTTCGAACACCGGGGAGCTGTTTTTT
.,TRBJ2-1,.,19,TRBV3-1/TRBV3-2,CASSQGPLRVGSMDNEQFF,TGTGCCAGCAGCCAAGGCCCCCTCAGGGTCGGATCTATGGACAATGAGCAGTTCTTC
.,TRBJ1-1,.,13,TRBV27,CASRATGNTEAFF,TGTGCCAGCAGGGCGACAGGGAACACTGAAGCTTTCTTT
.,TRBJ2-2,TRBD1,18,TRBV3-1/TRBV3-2,CASSQLPGQGGFSGELFF,TGTGCCAGCAGCCAATTACCGGGACAGGGGGGTTTTAGCGGGGAGCTGTTTTTT
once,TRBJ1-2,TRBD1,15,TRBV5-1,CASSLDAQGPEGYTF,TGCGCCAGCAGCTTGGACGCACAGGGGCCGGAAGGCTACACCTTC
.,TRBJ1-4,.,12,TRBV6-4,CASSVYNEKLFF,TGTGCCAGCAGTGTGTATAATGAAAAACTGTTTTTT
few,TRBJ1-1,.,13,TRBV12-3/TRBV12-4,CASSFGGNTEAFF,TGTGCCAGCAGTTTCGGAGGGAACACTGAAGCTTTCTTT
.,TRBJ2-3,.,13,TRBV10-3,CAISRQNTDTQYF,TGTGCCATCAGTAGGCAAAACACAGATACGCAGTATTTT
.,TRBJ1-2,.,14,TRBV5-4,CASSLRGGEYGYTF,TGTGCCAGCAGCTTACGGGGGGGCGAGTATGGCTACACCTTC
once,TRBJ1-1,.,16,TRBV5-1,CASSLVGLGGDTEAFF,TGCGCCAGCAGCTTGGTGGGCCTGGGAGGGGACACTGAAGCTTTCTTT
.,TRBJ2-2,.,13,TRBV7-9,CASSLEGSGELFF,TGTGCCAGCAGCTTAGAGGGATCCGGGGAGCTGTTTTTT
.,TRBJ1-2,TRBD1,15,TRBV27,CASSLNTGGGYGYTF,TGTGCCAGCAGTTTAAACACAGGGGGCGGCTATGGCTACACCTTC
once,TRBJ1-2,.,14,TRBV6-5,CASSYSGTNYGYTF,TGTGCCAGCAGTTACTCAGGGACCAACTATGGCTACACCTTC
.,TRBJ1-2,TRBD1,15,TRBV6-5,CASSRGTGYTYGYTF,TGTGCCAGCAGTAGAGGGACAGGGTATACCTATGGCTACACCTTC
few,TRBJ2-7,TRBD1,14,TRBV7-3,CASSPGTGTYEQYF,TGTGCCAGCAGCCCGGGGACAGGGACCTACGAGCAGTACTTC
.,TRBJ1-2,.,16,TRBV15,CATSRDRVGGVYGYTF,TGTGCCACCAGCAGAGATCGGGTAGGGGGGGTCTATGGCTACACCTTC
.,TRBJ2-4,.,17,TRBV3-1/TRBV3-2,CASSQLTGPSAKNIQYF,TGTGCCAGCAGCCAACTAACAGGGCCCTCAGCCAAAAACATTCAGTACTTC
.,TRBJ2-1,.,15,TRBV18,CASSPLVSGDDEQFF,TGTGCCAGCTCACCCCTCGTTTCAGGGGACGATGAGCAGTTCTTC
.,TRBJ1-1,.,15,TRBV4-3,CASSQGTGRDTEAFF,TGCGCCAGCAGCCAGGGGACCGGACGGGACACTGAAGCTTTCTTT
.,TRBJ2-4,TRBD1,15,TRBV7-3,CASSLGDRGTSIQYF,TGTGCCAGCAGCTTAGGGGACAGGGGAACCAGCATTCAGTACTTC
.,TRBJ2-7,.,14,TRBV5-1,CASSPVLGRGEQYF,TGCGCCAGCAGCCCTGTTTTGGGCCGGGGCGAGCAGTACTTC
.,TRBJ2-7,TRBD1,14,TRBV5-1,CASSARDRVIEQYF,TGCGCCAGCAGCGCGCGGGACAGGGTAATCGAGCAGTACTTC
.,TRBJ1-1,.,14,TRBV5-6,CASSLKGHGTEAFF,TGTGCCAGCAGCTTGAAAGGGCATGGCACTGAAGCTTTCTTT
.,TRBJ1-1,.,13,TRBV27,CASKQQWDTEAFF,TGTGCCAGCAAACAGCAATGGGACACTGAAGCTTTCTTT
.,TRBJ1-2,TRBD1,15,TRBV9,CASSGRQGAAGGYTF,TGTGCCAGCAGCGGCAGACAGGGGGCAGCTGGTGGCTACACCTTC
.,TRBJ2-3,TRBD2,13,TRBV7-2,CAIRWGGADTQYF,TGTGCCATTAGGTGGGGGGGAGCAGATACGCAGTATTTT
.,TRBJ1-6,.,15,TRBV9,CASSTRGSSNSPLHF,TGTGCCAGCAGCACGCGGGGCTCTTCCAATTCACCCCTCCACTTT